Included here is one T cell receptor beta chain sequence, with context. Its specificity is not known. These data belong to a study of cytomegalovirus exposure and HLA in healthy donors. CDR1 and CDR2 (germline): KGHSH, LQKENI. Trimming left V 6 bases short and J 1 base short, with 7 bases between. The CDR3 sequence is 13 residues long. Findings and caveats of the study: TCR beta chain V- and J-gene trimming was linked, in a later analysis, to a missense variant in DCLRE1C. Among the most significant clusters, several appeared linked to common viral pathogens in a later analysis. A cluster of highly shared sequence variants was likely a sequencing artifact.

PCR amplification relied on 60 Vbeta primers (plus 13 Jbeta primers). The assay was immunoSEQ multiplex PCR, and TCRdb's table has in-frame clones only and misses some. This table lists approximately 70,000 clones. Sequencing was carried out using PBMCs. The chain employs TRBV18 and TRBJ1-5; no firm D call. The receptor comes from a female donor in good health and CMV-seropositive. This CDR3 is CASSPGSNQPQHF. CDR3 DNA sequence: TGTGCCAGCTCCCCGGGGAGCAATCAGCCCCAGCATTTT.